The present TCR beta chain was sequenced within a study of spatial heterogeneity in lung cancer. Study background: Detected sequences consistently included more beta-chain ones than alpha-chain ones.

This CDR3 comprises 13 residues. V shed 5 bases, J shed 6 bases, and the junction held 6 bases outside the gene matches. Germline V CDR1 and CDR2: SQVTM, ANQGSEA. Time point indicated: sample taken at primary tumor resection. Whole RNA was taken from tumor, nontumor lung or frozen PBMC; it was then sequenced unsorted. From the 5' RACE reads, TCRdb called clonotypes with MiXCR, one entry per CDR3 protein. Among about 82,000 distinct CDR3 sequences listed, roughly 12% were seen once. The chain couples TRBV29-1 to TRBJ2-1; 8 bases align to TRBD1. Sample: PBMCs, taken at surgery. The receptor's source is a male donor with early-stage non-small cell lung cancer. CDR3 in DNA: TGCAGCGTTCCGGGACAGGTATCCAATGAGCAGTTCTTC. It specifies CSVPGQVSNEQFF.